The clone carrying this T cell receptor (beta chain) showed up just a few times. Coverage ceases 3 residues before the CDR3 finishes, and the germline J gene fills in the end. The sample belongs to a study of T cell clonality in common variable immunodeficiency. Profiled with immunoSEQ multiplex PCR; TCRdb holds only in-frame clones, not every one. The table lists tens of thousands of clones, with no singletons. The CDR3 extends over 13 amino acids. From germline, CDR1 is SEHNR and CDR2 FQNEAQ (reference sequence). Heparinized whole blood, roughly 5 to 8 ml, came from each donor. This TCR came from a person aged 18 to 69 in good health. The sample taken for sequencing was peripheral blood mononuclear cells. The chain combines TRBV7-9 with TRBJ2-3, with a tentative D call TRBD2 (5 bases). The part of the CDR3 DNA that was read is TGTGCCAGCAGTCTAGTCGGGGAAGAGACG. Encoded protein: CASSLVGEET. From start to end, the CDR3 is CASSLVGEETQYF.